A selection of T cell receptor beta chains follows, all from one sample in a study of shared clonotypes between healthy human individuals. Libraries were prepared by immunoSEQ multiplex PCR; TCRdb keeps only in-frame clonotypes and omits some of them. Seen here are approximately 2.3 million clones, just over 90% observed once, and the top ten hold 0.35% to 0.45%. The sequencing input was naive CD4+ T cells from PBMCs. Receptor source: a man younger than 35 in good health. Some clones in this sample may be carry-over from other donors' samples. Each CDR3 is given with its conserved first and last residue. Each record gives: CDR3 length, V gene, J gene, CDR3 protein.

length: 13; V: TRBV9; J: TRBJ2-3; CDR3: CASNKASTDTQYF
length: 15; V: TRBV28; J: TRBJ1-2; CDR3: CASSLRDRRLYGYTF
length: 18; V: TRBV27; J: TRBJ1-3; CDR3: CASSLRGFKDLGGNTIYF
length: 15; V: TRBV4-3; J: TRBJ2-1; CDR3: CASSQTGYSMNEQFF
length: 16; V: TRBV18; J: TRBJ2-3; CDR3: CASSEMTSGSSDTQYF
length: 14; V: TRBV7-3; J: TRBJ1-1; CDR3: CASSLNGRNTEAFF
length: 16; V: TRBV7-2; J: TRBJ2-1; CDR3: CASSLAGLAAYNEQFF
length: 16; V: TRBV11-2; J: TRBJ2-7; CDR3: CASSLRLTDYGDEQYF
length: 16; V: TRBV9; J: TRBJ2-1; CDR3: CASSGGGLSSYNEQFF
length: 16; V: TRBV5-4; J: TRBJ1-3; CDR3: CASSTYQGYSGNTIYF
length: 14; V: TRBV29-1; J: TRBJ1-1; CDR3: CSVALPPLNTEAFF